This passage covers 4 T cell receptor beta chains from one sample sequenced in a study of blood T cell repertoires in COVID-19. Method: immunoSEQ multiplex PCR; TCRdb's copy keeps in-frame clones and lacks some. The sample consists of under 400,000 clones, about 89% of them appearing once. Material: peripheral blood. The receptor source for this set is a woman aged 25-40 years with COVID-19, enrolled during active disease.

This chain links TRBV28 with TRBJ2-2, with 7 positions matching TRBD2. CDR1 and CDR2 (germline): MDHEN, SYDVKM. This CDR3 has 17 amino acids. V was clipped by 4 bases and J by 5 bases; unmatched bases: 13. CDR3 residues: CASSSLAGALGTGELFF. DNA for the CDR3: TGTGCCAGCAGTTCTTTGGCGGGAGCCCTGGGGACCGGGGAGCTGTTTTTT.

The J gene is TRBJ1-6, the V gene TRBV7-9; the D gene is possibly TRBD1 (5 bases). Germline CDR1 and CDR2: SEHNR and FQNEAQ (reference sequence). With 3 bases removed from V and 4 bases from J, the gap between germline ends came to 10 bases. CDR3 length: 15 residues. The CDR3 region is CASSFSGGYNSPLHF. As DNA, the CDR3 is TGTGCCAGCAGCTTTTCGGGGGGATATAATTCACCCCTCCACTTT.

This CDR3 is CASSLNRGTEAFF. The CDR3 nucleotides read TGTGCCAGCAGTTTGAACAGGGGCACTGAAGCTTTCTTT. This chain uses TRBV28 with TRBJ1-1, with 7 bases lining up with TRBD1. Trimming removed 3 bases from V and 4 bases from J; junction bases left unmatched: 2. This CDR3 contains 13 residues. Germline V lookup: CDR1 MDHEN, CDR2 SYDVKM.

This chain links TRBV6-5 with TRBJ2-2, with 7 bases matching TRBD1. CDR3 size: 12 residues. CDR1 is MNHEY, CDR2 SVGAGI, per germline. J was trimmed by 6 bases and V by 5 bases; bases with no gene match: 0. The CDR3 DNA is TGTGCCAGCAGTCAGGGGGCCGGGGAGCTGTTTTTT. Its translation is CASSQGAGELFF.